This T cell receptor beta chain was obtained from a study of blood T cell repertoires in COVID-19. Study as a whole: Collection of acute and convalescent COVID-19 samples took place in the United States, Italy and Spain. From T cells, B-cell-depleted T cells, or PBMCs came the material, which was cDNA or gDNA.

In the source study's methods: Estimated nucleated cell counts came from reference gene primer amplification. The repertoire was sequenced with immunoSEQ multiplex PCR; TCRdb's copy has only in-frame clones and lacks some. D and trimming come from the DNA, and the V and J calls and clone size come from that table. Of 110,000 or so clones listed, 87% were seen once; the top ten hold 7% to 9%. V was pared by 7 bases and J by 2 bases, with 8 bases of the junction left unmatched. CDR1 KGHDR and CDR2 SFDVKD come from the germline V gene. The CDR3 extends over 15 amino acids. The material sequenced was peripheral blood. The chain has TRBV24-1 and TRBJ1-1; TRBD1 aligns across 8 bases. This TCR came from a human donor in a cohort sampled during active COVID-19. CDR3 protein: CATSPATGANTEAFF. The DNA for the CDR3 is TGTGCCACCAGCCCCGCGACAGGGGCCAACACTGAAGCTTTCTTT.